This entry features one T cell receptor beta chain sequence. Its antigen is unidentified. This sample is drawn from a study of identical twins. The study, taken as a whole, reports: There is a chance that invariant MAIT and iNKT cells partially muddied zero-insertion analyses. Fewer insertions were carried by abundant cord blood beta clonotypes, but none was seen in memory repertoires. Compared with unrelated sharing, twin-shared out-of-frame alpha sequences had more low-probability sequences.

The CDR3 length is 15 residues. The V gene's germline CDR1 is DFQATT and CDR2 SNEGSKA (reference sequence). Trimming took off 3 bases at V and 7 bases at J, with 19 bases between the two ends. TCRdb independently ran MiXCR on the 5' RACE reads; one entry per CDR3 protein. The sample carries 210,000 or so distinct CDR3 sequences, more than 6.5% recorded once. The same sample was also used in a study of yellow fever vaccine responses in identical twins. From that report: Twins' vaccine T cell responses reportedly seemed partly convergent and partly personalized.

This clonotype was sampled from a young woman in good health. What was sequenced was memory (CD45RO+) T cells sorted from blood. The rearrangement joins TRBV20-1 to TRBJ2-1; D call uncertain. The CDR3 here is CSASPTGYGMNEQFF. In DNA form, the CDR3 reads TGCAGTGCTAGCCCGACCGGCTACGGTATGAATGAGCAGTTCTTC.